This TCR beta chain is drawn from a study of CD8 T cells in ankylosing spondylitis. In germline, CDR1 is DFQATT, CDR2 SNEGSKA (reference sequence). The CDR3 spans 15 residues. The J segment lost 7 bases and the V segment lost 3 bases, leaving 7 bases of the junction unmatched. TCRdb recomputed calls from the 5' RACE reads with MiXCR, one row per CDR3 protein. The data hold some 250,000 distinct CDR3 sequences, with roughly a quarter observed a single time. The chain couples TRBV20-1 to TRBJ1-6; TRBD1 matches at 9 bases. This TCR was recovered from a male donor with ankylosing spondylitis or in good health (not recorded which). Sequenced sample: blood, either unsorted or a sorted T cell fraction (not recorded which). CDR3 amino acids: CSARGPGQGNSPLHF. The CDR3 DNA reads as TGCAGTGCTAGGGGACCGGGACAGGGAAATTCACCCCTCCACTTT.